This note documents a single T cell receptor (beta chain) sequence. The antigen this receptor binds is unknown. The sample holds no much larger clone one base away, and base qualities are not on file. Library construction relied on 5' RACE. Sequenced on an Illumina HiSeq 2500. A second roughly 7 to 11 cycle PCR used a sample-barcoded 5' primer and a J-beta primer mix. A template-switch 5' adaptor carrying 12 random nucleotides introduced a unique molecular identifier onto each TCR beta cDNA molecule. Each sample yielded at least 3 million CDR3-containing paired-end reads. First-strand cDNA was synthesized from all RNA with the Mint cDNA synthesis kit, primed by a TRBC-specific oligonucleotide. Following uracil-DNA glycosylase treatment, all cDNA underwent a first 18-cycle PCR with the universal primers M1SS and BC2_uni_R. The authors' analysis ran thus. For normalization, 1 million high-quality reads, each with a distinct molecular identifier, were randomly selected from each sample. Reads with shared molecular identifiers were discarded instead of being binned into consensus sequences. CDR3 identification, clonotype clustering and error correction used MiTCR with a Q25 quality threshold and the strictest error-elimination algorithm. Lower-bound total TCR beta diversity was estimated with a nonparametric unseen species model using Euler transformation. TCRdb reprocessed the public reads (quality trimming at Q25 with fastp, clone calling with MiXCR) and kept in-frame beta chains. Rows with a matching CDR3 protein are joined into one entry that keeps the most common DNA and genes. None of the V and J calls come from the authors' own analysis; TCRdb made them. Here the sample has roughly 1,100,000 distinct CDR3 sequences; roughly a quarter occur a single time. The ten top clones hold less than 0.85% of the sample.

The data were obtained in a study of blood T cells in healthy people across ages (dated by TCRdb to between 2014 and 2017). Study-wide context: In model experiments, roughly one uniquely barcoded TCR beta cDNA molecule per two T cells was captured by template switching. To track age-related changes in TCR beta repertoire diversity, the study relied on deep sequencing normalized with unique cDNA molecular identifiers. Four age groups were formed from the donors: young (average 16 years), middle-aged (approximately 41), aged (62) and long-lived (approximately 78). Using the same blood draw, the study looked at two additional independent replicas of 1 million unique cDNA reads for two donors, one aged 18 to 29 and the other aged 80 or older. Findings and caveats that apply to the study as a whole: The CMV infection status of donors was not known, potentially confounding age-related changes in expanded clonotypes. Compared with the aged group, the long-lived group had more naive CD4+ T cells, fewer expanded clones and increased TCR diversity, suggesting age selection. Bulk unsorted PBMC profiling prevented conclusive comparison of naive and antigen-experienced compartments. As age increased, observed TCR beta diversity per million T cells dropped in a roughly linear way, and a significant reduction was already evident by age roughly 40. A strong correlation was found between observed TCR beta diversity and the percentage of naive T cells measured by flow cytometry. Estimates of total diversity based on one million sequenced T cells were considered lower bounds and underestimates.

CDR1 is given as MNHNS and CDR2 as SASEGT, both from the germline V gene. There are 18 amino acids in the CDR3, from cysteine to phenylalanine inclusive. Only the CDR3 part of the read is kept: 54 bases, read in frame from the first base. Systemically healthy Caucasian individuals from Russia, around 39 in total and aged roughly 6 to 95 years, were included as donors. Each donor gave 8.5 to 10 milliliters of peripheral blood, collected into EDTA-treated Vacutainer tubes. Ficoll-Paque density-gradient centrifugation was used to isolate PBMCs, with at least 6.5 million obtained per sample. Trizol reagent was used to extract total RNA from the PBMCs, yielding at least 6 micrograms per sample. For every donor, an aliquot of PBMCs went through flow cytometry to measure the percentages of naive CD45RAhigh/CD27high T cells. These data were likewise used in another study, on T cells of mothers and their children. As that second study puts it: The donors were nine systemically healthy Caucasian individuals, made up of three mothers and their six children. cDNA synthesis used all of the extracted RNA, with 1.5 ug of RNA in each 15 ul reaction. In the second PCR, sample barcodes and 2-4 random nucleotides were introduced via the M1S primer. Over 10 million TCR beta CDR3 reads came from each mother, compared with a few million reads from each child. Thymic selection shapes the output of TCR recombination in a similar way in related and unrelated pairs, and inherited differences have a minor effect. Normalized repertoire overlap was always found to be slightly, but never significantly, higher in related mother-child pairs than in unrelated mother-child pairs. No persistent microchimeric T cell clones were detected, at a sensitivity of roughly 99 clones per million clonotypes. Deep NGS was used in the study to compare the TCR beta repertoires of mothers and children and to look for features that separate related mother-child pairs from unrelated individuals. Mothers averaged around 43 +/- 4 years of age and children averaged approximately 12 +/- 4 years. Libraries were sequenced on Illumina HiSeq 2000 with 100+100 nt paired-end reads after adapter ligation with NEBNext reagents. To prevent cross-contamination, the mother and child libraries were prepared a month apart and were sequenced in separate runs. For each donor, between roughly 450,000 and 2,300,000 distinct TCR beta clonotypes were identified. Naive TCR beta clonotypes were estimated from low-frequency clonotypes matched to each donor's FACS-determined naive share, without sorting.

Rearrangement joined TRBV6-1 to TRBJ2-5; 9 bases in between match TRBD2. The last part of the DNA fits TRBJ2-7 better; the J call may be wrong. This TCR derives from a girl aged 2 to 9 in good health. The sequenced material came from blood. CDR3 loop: CASSEGFGLANIPYEQYF. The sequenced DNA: TGTGCCAGCAGTGAAGGCTTTGGACTAGCGAACATACCCTACGAGCAGTACTTC.